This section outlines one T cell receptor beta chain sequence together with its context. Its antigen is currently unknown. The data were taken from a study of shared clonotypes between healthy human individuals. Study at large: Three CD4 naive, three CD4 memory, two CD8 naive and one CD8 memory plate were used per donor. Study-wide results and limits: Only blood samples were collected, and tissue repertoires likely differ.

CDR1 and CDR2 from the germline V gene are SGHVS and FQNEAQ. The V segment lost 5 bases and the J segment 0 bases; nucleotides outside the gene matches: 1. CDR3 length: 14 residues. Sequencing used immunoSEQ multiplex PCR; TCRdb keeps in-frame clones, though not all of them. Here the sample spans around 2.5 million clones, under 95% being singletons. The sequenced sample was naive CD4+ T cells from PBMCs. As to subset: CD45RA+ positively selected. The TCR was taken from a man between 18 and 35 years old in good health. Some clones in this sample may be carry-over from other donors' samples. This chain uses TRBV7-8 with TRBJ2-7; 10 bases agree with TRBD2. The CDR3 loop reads CASSASGSSYEQYF. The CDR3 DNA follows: TGTGCCAGCAGCGCTAGCGGGAGCTCCTACGAGCAGTACTTC.